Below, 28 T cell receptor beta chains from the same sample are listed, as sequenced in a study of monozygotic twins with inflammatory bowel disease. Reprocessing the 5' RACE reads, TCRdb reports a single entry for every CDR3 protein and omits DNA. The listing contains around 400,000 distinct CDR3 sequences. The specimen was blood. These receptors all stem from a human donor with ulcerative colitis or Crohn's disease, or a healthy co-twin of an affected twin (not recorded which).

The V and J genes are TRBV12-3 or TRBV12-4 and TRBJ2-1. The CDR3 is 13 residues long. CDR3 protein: CASSSQTFNEQFF.

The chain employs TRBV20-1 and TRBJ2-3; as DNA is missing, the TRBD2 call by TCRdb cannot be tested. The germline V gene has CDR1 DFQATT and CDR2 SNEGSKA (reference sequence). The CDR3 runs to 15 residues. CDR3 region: CSAFRRGGDTNTQYF.

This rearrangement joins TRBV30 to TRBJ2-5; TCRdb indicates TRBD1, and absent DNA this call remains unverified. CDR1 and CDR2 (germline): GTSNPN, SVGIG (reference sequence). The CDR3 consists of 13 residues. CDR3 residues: CAWSADSQETQYF.

The CDR3 region is CASSPQRGNEQFF. This chain uses TRBV7-2 with TRBJ2-1; TCRdb proposes TRBD2, but this gene call is untestable without DNA. The CDR3 loop spans 13 amino acids. CDR1 and CDR2 (germline): SGHTA, FQGNSA. Supplemented by reference TRBV7-2 and TRBJ2-1, the full variable domain reads GAGVSQSPSNKVTEKGKDVELRCDPISGHTALYWYRQSLGQGLEFLIYFQGNSAPDKSGLPSDRFSAERTGGSVSTLTIQRTQQEDSAVYLCASSPQRGNEQFFGPGTRLTVL.

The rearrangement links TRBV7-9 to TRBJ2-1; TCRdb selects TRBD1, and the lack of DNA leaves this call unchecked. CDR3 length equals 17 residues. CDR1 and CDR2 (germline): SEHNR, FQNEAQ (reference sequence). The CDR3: CASSLARGGSPYNEQFF. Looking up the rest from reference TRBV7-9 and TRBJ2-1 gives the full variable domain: DTGVSQNPRHKITKRGQNVTFRCDPISEHNRLYWYRQTLGQGPEFLTYFQNEAQLEKSRLLSDRFSAERPKGSFSTLEIQRTEQGDSAMYLCASSLARGGSPYNEQFFGPGTRLTVL.

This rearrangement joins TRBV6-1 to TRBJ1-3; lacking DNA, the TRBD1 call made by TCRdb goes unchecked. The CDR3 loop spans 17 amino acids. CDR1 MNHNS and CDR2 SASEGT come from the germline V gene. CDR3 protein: CASLTTRNSALGNTIYF.

CDR3 sequence: CASSQYSGTYNEQFF. The gene calls are TRBV3-1 and TRBJ2-1; TCRdb's assignment of TRBD2 cannot be checked, as there is no DNA. The CDR3 consists of 15 residues. From germline, CDR1 is LGHDT and CDR2 YNNKEL (reference sequence).

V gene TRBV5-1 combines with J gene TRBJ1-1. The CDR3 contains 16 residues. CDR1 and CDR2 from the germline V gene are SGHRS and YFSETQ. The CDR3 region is CASSLASTYPNTEAFF.

CDR3 amino acids: CASSFQGGSAFF. V gene TRBV11-3 combines with J gene TRBJ1-1; TCRdb proposes TRBD1, but this gene call is untestable without DNA. Germline V gene lookup returns CDR1 SGHNT and CDR2 YENEEA. This CDR3 spans 12 amino acids.

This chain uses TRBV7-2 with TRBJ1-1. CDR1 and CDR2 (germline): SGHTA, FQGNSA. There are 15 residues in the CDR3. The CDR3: CASSLAGGAATEAFF.

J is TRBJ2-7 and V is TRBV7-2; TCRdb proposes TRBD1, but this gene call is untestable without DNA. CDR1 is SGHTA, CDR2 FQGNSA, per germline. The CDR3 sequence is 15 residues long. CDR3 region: CASSRDRGRVYEQYF.

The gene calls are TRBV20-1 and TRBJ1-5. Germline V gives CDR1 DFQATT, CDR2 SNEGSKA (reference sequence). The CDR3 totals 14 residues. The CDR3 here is CSASPPGLGQPQHF.

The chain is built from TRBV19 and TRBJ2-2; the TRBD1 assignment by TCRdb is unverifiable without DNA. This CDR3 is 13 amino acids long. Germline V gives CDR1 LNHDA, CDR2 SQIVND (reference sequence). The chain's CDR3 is CASSIAGSGELFF. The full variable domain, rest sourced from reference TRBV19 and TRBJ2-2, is DGGITQSPKYLFRKEGQNVTLSCEQNLNHDAMYWYRQDPGQGLRLIYYSQIVNDFQKGDIAEGYSVSREKKESFPLTVTSAQKNPTAFYLCASSIAGSGELFFGEGSRLTVL.

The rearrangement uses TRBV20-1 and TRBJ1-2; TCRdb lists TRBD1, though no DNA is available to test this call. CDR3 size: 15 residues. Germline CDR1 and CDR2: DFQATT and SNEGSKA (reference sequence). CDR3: CSAISPGVYDYGYTF.

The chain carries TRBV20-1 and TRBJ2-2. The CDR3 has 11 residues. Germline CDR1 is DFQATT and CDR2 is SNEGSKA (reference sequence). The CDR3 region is CSSPNAGELFF.

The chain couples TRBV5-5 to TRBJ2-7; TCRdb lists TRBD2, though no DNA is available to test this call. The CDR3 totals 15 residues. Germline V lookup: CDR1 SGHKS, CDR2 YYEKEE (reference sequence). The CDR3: CASSLGLANLYEQYF.

This CDR3 reads CASSPGQGILDTQYF. The rearrangement links TRBV5-4 to TRBJ2-3; checking the TCRdb D call of TRBD1 is not possible without DNA. In germline, CDR1 is SGHNT, CDR2 YYREEE (reference sequence). The CDR3 has 15 residues.

The CDR3 here is CASRRTNQPQHF. The chain carries TRBV12-3 or TRBV12-4 and TRBJ1-5; the D call of TRBD1 rests on TCRdb alone, since no DNA is present to check it. CDR3 length equals 12 residues.

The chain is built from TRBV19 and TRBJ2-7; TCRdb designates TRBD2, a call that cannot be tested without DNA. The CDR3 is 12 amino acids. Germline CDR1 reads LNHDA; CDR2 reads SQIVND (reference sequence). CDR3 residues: CATGTGAYEQYF. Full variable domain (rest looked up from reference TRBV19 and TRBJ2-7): DGGITQSPKYLFRKEGQNVTLSCEQNLNHDAMYWYRQDPGQGLRLIYYSQIVNDFQKGDIAEGYSVSREKKESFPLTVTSAQKNPTAFYLCATGTGAYEQYFGPGTRLTVT.

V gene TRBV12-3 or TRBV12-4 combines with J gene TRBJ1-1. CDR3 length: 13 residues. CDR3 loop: CASNPSPGPEAFF.

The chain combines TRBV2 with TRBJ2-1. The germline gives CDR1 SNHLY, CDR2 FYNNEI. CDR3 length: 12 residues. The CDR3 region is CASVQGDNEQFF.

This chain's CDR3 is CASSLVGAVGEQYF. This rearrangement joins TRBV7-2 to TRBJ2-7; TCRdb outputs TRBD1, but without DNA this stays unchecked. The CDR3 sequence is 14 residues long. CDR1 is SGHTA, CDR2 FQGNSA, per germline. The full variable domain, completed using reference TRBV7-2 and TRBJ2-7, is GAGVSQSPSNKVTEKGKDVELRCDPISGHTALYWYRQSLGQGLEFLIYFQGNSAPDKSGLPSDRFSAERTGGSVSTLTIQRTQQEDSAVYLCASSLVGAVGEQYFGPGTRLTVT.

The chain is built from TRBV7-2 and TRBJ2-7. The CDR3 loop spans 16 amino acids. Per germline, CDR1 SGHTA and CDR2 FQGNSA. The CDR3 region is CASSLATTLKTYEQYF.

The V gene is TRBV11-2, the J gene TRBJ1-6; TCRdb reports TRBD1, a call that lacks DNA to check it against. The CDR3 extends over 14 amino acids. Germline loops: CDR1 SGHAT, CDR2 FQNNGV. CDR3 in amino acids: CASSSDRVASPLHF.

CDR3 loop: CASTLGGSSYNEQFF. The gene calls are TRBV7-2 and TRBJ2-1; with no DNA, the TCRdb D assignment of TRBD1 cannot be verified. Per the germline V gene, CDR1 is SGHTA and CDR2 is FQGNSA. The CDR3 runs 15 residues.

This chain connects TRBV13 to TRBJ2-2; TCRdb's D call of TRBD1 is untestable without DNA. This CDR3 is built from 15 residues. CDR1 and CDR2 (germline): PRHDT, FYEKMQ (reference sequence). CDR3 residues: CASSFGTGTTGELFF.

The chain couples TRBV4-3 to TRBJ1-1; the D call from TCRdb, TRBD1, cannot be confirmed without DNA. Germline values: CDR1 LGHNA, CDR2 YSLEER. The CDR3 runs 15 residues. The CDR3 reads CASSQMAGVNTEAFF.

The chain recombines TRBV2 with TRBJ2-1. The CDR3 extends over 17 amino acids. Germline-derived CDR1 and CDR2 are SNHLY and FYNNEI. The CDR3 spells CASSEAQAHRLYNEQFF.